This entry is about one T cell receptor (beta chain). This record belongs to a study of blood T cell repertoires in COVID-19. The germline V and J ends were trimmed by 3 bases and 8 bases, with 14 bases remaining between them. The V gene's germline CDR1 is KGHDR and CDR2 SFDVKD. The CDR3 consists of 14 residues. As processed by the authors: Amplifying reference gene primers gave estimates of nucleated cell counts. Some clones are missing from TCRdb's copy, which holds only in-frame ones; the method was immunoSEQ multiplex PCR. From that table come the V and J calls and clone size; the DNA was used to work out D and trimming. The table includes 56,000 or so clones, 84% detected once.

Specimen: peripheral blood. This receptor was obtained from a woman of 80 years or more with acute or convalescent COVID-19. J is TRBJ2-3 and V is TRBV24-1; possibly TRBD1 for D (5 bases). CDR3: CATSDSRTPGTQYF. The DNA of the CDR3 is TGTGCCACCAGTGATAGCCGGACACCTGGTACGCAGTATTTT.